Listed below are T cell receptor beta chains from one sample, sequenced in a study of cytomegalovirus exposure and HLA in healthy donors. The method was immunoSEQ multiplex PCR; TCRdb's version includes in-frame clones alone and lacks a portion of them. The repertoire holds about 110,000 clones, nearly 97% seen once, with 0.67% in the top ten. What was sequenced was PBMCs. Receptor source: a woman aged 18-29 years in good health and CMV-seronegative. The CDR3 runs from the conserved cysteine through the conserved F or W. The D gene is left open where the match is weak. Clone size appears in some rows only: once, few, many, or a class for an expanded clone.

TRBD1,TRBV6-5,TRBJ2-7,14,.,TGTGCCAGCAGTTACACAGGGGGCCGCGACGAGCAGTACTTC,CASSYTGGRDEQYF
TRBD1,TRBV9,TRBJ2-2,16,.,TGTGCCAGCAGCGCACAGGGGGCAATTAACACCGGGGAGCTGTTTTTT,CASSAQGAINTGELFF
TRBD1,TRBV2,TRBJ1-2,13,.,TGTGCCAGCATCTTGACAGGGACATATGGCTACACCTTC,CASILTGTYGYTF
.,TRBV6-1,TRBJ2-7,15,.,TGTGCCAGCAGTGACCCCGGGACTGGAGCCTACGAGCAGTACTTC,CASSDPGTGAYEQYF
TRBD1,TRBV5-6,TRBJ2-7,15,.,TGTGCCAGCAGCTTCGCCGGGACAGGGGTTAACGAGCAGTACTTC,CASSFAGTGVNEQYF
TRBD2,TRBV7-8,TRBJ2-7,16,.,TGTGCCAGCAGCCTTCCCCGGGGGAGGGACCAATACGAGCAGTACTTC,CASSLPRGRDQYEQYF
TRBD1,TRBV6-1,TRBJ1-3,15,.,TGTGCCAGCAGGGAGGCAGGGGGCGGTGGAAACACCATATATTTT,CASREAGGGGNTIYF
.,TRBV18,TRBJ2-3,13,.,TGTGCCAGCTCAGTAACTCGTGGAGATACGCAGTATTTT,CASSVTRGDTQYF
.,TRBV27,TRBJ1-5,15,.,TGTGCCAGCAGTTTTGCGGGGGCTGGGAATCAGCCCCAGCATTTT,CASSFAGAGNQPQHF
.,TRBV18,TRBJ1-1,13,.,TGTGCCAGCTCCCCCCAGGTGGTCCATGAAGCTTTCTTT,CASSPQVVHEAFF
TRBD2,TRBV5-1,TRBJ2-7,13,.,TGCGCCAGTCACAGAGGGACTAGCGACGAGCAGTACTTC,CASHRGTSDEQYF
.,TRBV11-2,TRBJ2-7,13,.,TGTGCCAGCAGCTCTATACTAAACCACGAGCAGTACTTC,CASSSILNHEQYF
TRBD2,TRBV11-2,TRBJ2-1,16,once,TGTGCCAGCAGCCGGCTGACTAGCGGGGCTTTGAATGAGCAGTTCTTC,CASSRLTSGALNEQFF
TRBD1,TRBV25-1,TRBJ1-1,13,.,TGTGCCAGCAGTGTGACAGGGTACACTGAAGCTTTCTTT,CASSVTGYTEAFF
TRBD2,TRBV19,TRBJ2-5,14,.,TGTGCCAGTAGTCAAAGCGGGGGGGGAAAGACCCAGTACTTC,CASSQSGGGKTQYF
TRBD2,TRBV9,TRBJ2-7,16,.,TGTGCCAGCAGCGATTCGAGCGGGGGTTCGGCGGGTGAGCAGTACTTC,CASSDSSGGSAGEQYF
.,TRBV28,TRBJ1-1,12,.,TGTGCCAGCGCTAAGTGGAACACTGAAGCTTTCTTT,CASAKWNTEAFF
.,TRBV13,TRBJ2-2,12,once,TGTGCCAGCTCAGAAGGGGCCGGGGAGCTGTTTTTT,CASSEGAGELFF
.,TRBV7-2,TRBJ2-5,16,.,TGTGCCAGCAGCTTAGGCTTCCTGGAGAACGGGGAGACCCAGTACTTC,CASSLGFLENGETQYF
TRBD2,TRBV7-3,TRBJ2-1,13,.,TGTGCCAGCAGCGGGGGGGCCTACAATGAGCAGTTCTTC,CASSGGAYNEQFF
.,TRBV6-1,TRBJ2-5,15,once,TGTGCCAGCAGTGAGGTAGTGGGGGGTCAAGAGACCCAGTACTTC,CASSEVVGGQETQYF
TRBD2,TRBV4-2,TRBJ2-7,18,.,TGTGCCAGCAGCCAAATGGGACTAGCGGGGGGGAGCTCCTACGAGCAGTACTTC,CASSQMGLAGGSSYEQYF
.,TRBV6-1,TRBJ2-3,15,.,TGTGCCAGCAGTGAACCCAGGGGTGGCACAGATACGCAGTATTTT,CASSEPRGGTDTQYF
.,TRBV28,TRBJ1-4,15,.,TGTGCCAGCAGTCCAGGACAGTTGGTGAATGAAAAACTGTTTTTT,CASSPGQLVNEKLFF
TRBD2,TRBV19,TRBJ2-2,15,.,TGTGCCAGTAGTATAGGAGCGGGGGGCACCGGGGAGCTGTTTTTT,CASSIGAGGTGELFF
.,TRBV29-1,TRBJ1-1,12,.,TGCAGCGTTGCTACGGGGAACACTGAAGCTTTCTTT,CSVATGNTEAFF
.,TRBV7-2,TRBJ1-1,13,once,TGTGCCAGCAGCTTGGACAGTTACACTGAAGCTTTCTTT,CASSLDSYTEAFF
TRBD2,TRBV6-1,TRBJ2-2,16,.,TGTGCCAGCAGTGGAGGGGTTAGCGGGGGTGCATGGGAGCTGTTTTTT,CASSGGVSGGAWELFF
.,TRBV7-2,TRBJ1-1,13,.,TGTGCCAGCAGCTTAGAGCGGACGGAAGAAGCTTTCTTT,CASSLERTEEAFF
TRBD1,TRBV25-1,TRBJ1-2,15,once,TGTGCCAGCAGTGAATGGGCACAGGGGGACTATGGCTACACCTTC,CASSEWAQGDYGYTF
.,TRBV2,TRBJ1-2,12,.,TGTGCCAGCAGTGTTTATAACTATGGCTACACCTTC,CASSVYNYGYTF
TRBD2,TRBV6-5,TRBJ2-1,13,.,TGTGCCAGCGCACTAGCGGGGGGGACTGAGCAGTTCTTC,CASALAGGTEQFF
TRBD1,TRBV29-1,TRBJ2-2,17,.,TGCAGCTACCGCCCCCGTACAGGGGTTAGTAGCACCGGGGAGCTGTTTTTT,CSYRPRTGVSSTGELFF
.,TRBV30,TRBJ2-2,13,once,TGTGCCTGGAGTACACGACTAGCCGGGGAGCTGTTTTTT,CAWSTRLAGELFF
.,TRBV27,TRBJ2-7,15,.,TGTGCCAGCAGTTTCTCCCGGACTCTATTCTACGAGCAGTACTTC,CASSFSRTLFYEQYF
TRBD1,TRBV7-6,TRBJ1-4,16,.,TGTGCCAGCAGCCAAGGATCGGGGACAGGGATGGAAAAACTGTTTTTT,CASSQGSGTGMEKLFF
TRBD1,TRBV7-8,TRBJ1-6,15,.,TGTGCCAGCAGCTTATTCCAGGGGGGTAATTCACCCCTCCACTTT,CASSLFQGGNSPLHF
.,TRBV6-5,TRBJ1-5,14,.,TGTGCCAGCAGTACTTCAGGGAGCAATCAGCCCCAGCATTTT,CASSTSGSNQPQHF
TRBD1,TRBV7-9,TRBJ1-3,16,.,TGTGCCAGCAGCGCAGAGGACAGGGTCTCTGGAAACACCATATATTTT,CASSAEDRVSGNTIYF
TRBD2,TRBV11-2,TRBJ2-3,16,.,TGTGCCAGCAGCTTAGGGCTAGCGGGATACACAGATACGCAGTATTTT,CASSLGLAGYTDTQYF
.,TRBV30,TRBJ2-3,16,.,TGTGCCTGGAGTGGTAACAGGACTAAATCCACAGATACGCAGTATTTT,CAWSGNRTKSTDTQYF
.,TRBV11-1,TRBJ1-1,16,.,TGTGCCAGCAAAAGCTTACTGCAGGGTCTGGGTACTGAAGCTTTCTTT,CASKSLLQGLGTEAFF
TRBD1,TRBV4-1,TRBJ2-7,17,.,TGCGCCAGCAGCCAAGGATTTGGACAGGGGCCATCCTACGAGCAGTACTTC,CASSQGFGQGPSYEQYF
TRBD1,TRBV2,TRBJ1-6,14,.,TGTGCCAGCAGCCTTCTACAGGGGTACTCACCCCTCCACTTT,CASSLLQGYSPLHF
.,TRBV6-1,TRBJ1-3,15,.,TGTGCCAGCAGTGAGGGCAAACAATCTGGAAACACCATATATTTT,CASSEGKQSGNTIYF
TRBD1,TRBV7-2,TRBJ2-3,15,.,TGTGCCAGCAGCTTAGGAGGGACAGTTGCGGATACGCAGTATTTT,CASSLGGTVADTQYF
TRBD2,TRBV6-1,TRBJ2-1,15,.,TGTGCCAGCAGTTTCTTCTCGAGCGGGGGGGAGGAGCAGTTCTTC,CASSFFSSGGEEQFF
TRBD2,TRBV7-8,TRBJ2-5,15,.,TGTGCCAGCAGCTCAGGACTAGCGGGGGTGGAGACCCAGTACTTC,CASSSGLAGVETQYF
.,TRBV29-1,TRBJ2-1,13,.,TGCAGCGTTCATCGTGACTCCGAGGGTGAGCAGTTCTTC,CSVHRDSEGEQFF
.,TRBV7-8,TRBJ1-4,18,.,TGTGCCAGCAGCTTAGTCCTTGGCGGATTCTCTAGAAGGGAAAAACTGTTTTTT,CASSLVLGGFSRREKLFF
.,TRBV5-1,TRBJ1-1,15,.,TGCGCCAGCAGCTTGGGTTGGACAACGAACACTGAAGCTTTCTTT,CASSLGWTTNTEAFF
TRBD2,TRBV27,TRBJ2-1,16,.,TGTGCCAGCAGTTTCCTAGCGGAGAGCTCCTACAATGAGCAGTTCTTC,CASSFLAESSYNEQFF
TRBD1,TRBV7-6,TRBJ2-7,17,.,TGTGCCAGCAGCCCGACGGGACAGGGGGCGTCGAGCACCCCCCGGGACTTC,CASSPTGQGASSTPRDF
TRBD1,TRBV7-9,TRBJ2-3,17,once,TGTGCCAGCAGCCACCGGACAGGGGGCCTAGGCACAGATACGCAGTATTTT,CASSHRTGGLGTDTQYF
TRBD2,TRBV7-2,TRBJ2-3,16,.,TGTGCCAGCAGCTTAGGGACTAGCGGGGGCACAGATACGCAGTATTTT,CASSLGTSGGTDTQYF
.,TRBV6-1,TRBJ2-7,16,.,TGTGCCAGCAGTGAAGCGGTTGCAGGGTTCACCTACGAGCAGTACTTC,CASSEAVAGFTYEQYF
TRBD1,TRBV14,TRBJ1-4,15,once,TGTGCCAGCAGCCCACTACAGGGGGCGTATGAAAAACTGTTTTTT,CASSPLQGAYEKLFF